This T cell receptor (beta chain) was recovered during a study of identifying expanded T cells in peripheral blood. During the collection period, no donor immune events like infections were recorded. Libraries were prepared by immunoSEQ multiplex PCR; TCRdb keeps only in-frame clonotypes and omits some of them. The sample includes around 120,000 clones, 75% to 90% of them seen just once. Between the trimmed V and J ends, which lost 4 bases and 3 bases, there was a span of 13 bases. The germline gives CDR1 SGHTA, CDR2 FQGNSA. The CDR3 runs to 14 residues. This receptor was identified in a person aged 18-70 years in good health. The specimen was blood. The V gene is TRBV7-2, the J gene TRBJ2-7, with a tentative D call TRBD2 (6 bases). CDR3 residues: CASSWDLASYEQYF. The CDR3 bases are TGTGCCAGCAGCTGGGACCTAGCGAGCTACGAGCAGTACTTC.